This TCR beta chain derives from a study of human T cells and chemical hapten exposure. The CDR3 covers 14 residues. Trimming took 1 base from V and 6 from J, leaving 9 bases between them. CDR1 and CDR2 from the germline V gene are SGHDN and FVKESK. Noted time point: pre-sensitization, week 0. Treatment in this sample: therapeutic diphenylcyclopropenone sensitization with weekly scalp DPC. Total RNA extraction was carried out from unfractionated whole blood. The study drew its donors from alopecia patients who were 18 to 70 years old and suitable for DPC. One entry per CDR3 protein results from TCRdb running MiXCR on the RACE reads. The profile shows under 60,000 distinct CDR3 sequences, approximately 10% of them singletons. The sample holds many counts of this clonotype. Its matching antigen is unknown. Whole-study results and caveats: PT1 expanded TCR counts correlated positively with patch test score. Those TCRs sitting above 1 in 1000 frequency stayed the same with DPC sensitization. Expanded TCRs clustered into significantly more large CDR3 similarity groups than controls, the analysis revealed.

This receptor was obtained from a woman in her 30s with alopecia areata. Some clones in this sample may be carry-over from other donors' samples. The specimen comprised whole blood, sampled in connection with sensitization to the hapten diphenylcyclopropenone (DPC). The chain has TRBV14 and TRBJ2-2; D may correspond to TRBD1 or TRBD2 (5 bases each). The CDR3 sequence: CASSQARGAGELFF. CDR3 coding DNA: TGTGCCAGCAGCCAAGCTAGGGGAGCCGGGGAGCTGTTTTTT.